The 16 T cell receptor beta chains presented below share a single source sample, sequenced in a study of T-cell reconstitution after alpha-beta-depleted transplantation in children. The TCRbeta library incorporated unique molecular identifiers. TCRdb re-derived calls from the PCR reads in MiXCR, one entry per CDR3 protein. The sample carries around 370,000 distinct CDR3 sequences, about a tenth recorded once. The sample was PBMCs from the stem cell graft donor, taken from the stem cell graft. The receptor source for this set is a human donor who donated a stem cell graft to a child with acute lymphoblastic leukemia.

The J gene is TRBJ2-7, the V gene TRBV30; D gene uncertain. V was trimmed by 0 bases and J by 4 bases, leaving 4 bases between them. The CDR3 is made up of 11 amino acids. Germline-derived CDR1 and CDR2 are GTSNPN and SVGIG (reference sequence). CDR3 nucleotides: TGTGCCTGGAGTGTAGATTACGAGCAGTACTTC. Residues: CAWSVDYEQYF.

The V call is TRBV30, the J call TRBJ2-7; tentative D call: TRBD1 (6 bases). V gave up 2 bases and J gave up 1 base, with 12 bases separating them. The V gene's germline CDR1 is GTSNPN and CDR2 SVGIG (reference sequence). The length of the CDR3 is 14 residues. The DNA of the CDR3 is TGTGCCTGGAGTAAACAGGGAATTTCCTACGAGCAGTACTTC. Translated: CAWSKQGISYEQYF.

In this sample, this clonotype turned up a few times. This chain uses TRBV12-3 or TRBV12-4 with TRBJ2-1; 8 bases are a match to TRBD2. Trimming at V came to 7 bases and at J to 0 bases, leaving 5 bases not matched to a gene. The CDR3 covers 15 residues. CDR3 protein: CASTKRGGSYNEQFF. Written as DNA, the CDR3 is TGTGCCAGCACCAAACGGGGGGGCTCCTACAATGAGCAGTTCTTC.

The chain couples TRBV3-1 to TRBJ2-1; 10 bases align to TRBD2. The CDR3 has 16 residues. Germline loops: CDR1 LGHDT, CDR2 YNNKEL (reference sequence). V was pared by 4 bases and J by 5 bases, with 8 bases of the junction left unmatched. CDR3 DNA sequence: TGTGCCAGCAGCCCCAGCGGGAGGGCCCTCAACAATGAGCAGTTCTTC. This codes for CASSPSGRALNNEQFF.

This clonotype was counted a few times. The chain recombines TRBV5-1 with TRBJ2-4; D may match TRBD1 or TRBD2 (5 bases each). V was trimmed by 4 bases and J by 2 bases, leaving 19 bases between them. Per germline, CDR1 SGHRS and CDR2 YFSETQ. The CDR3 is 17 residues long. The CDR3 DNA is TGCGCCAGCAGCCCCTGGGGACCTATCCGGACCAAAAACATTCAGTACTTC. Translating gives CASSPWGPIRTKNIQYF.

The rearrangement joins TRBV7-2 to TRBJ2-7; 11 nucleotides align to TRBD2. CDR1 and CDR2 (germline): SGHTA, FQGNSA. V shed 0 bases, J shed 4 bases, and the junction held 5 bases outside the gene matches. The CDR3 sequence is 16 residues long. CDR3 sequence (DNA): TGTGCCAGCAGCTTAGCCGGGACTAGCGGAAATTACGAGCAGTACTTC. Its protein is CASSLAGTSGNYEQYF.

This clonotype was detected a few times. V is TRBV6-6 and J is TRBJ1-2, with TRBD1 as a possible D gene (6 bases). Germline V CDR1 and CDR2: MNHNY, SVGAGI (reference sequence). The length of the CDR3 is 13 residues. Trimming took off 7 bases at V and 7 bases at J, with 16 bases between the two ends. The CDR3 loop reads CASIPGGAGGYTF. The CDR3 region has the DNA TGTGCCAGCATTCCTGGGGGCGCTGGTGGCTACACCTTC.

This clonotype appeared many times. The chain employs TRBV12-3 or TRBV12-4 and TRBJ2-3, with TRBD2 as a possible D gene (7 bases). The V and J ends lost 7 bases and 4 bases respectively, with 18 bases between them. The CDR3 contains 15 residues. CDR3 sequence reads: CASKPGAGVPDTQYF. As DNA, the CDR3 is TGTGCCAGCAAGCCGGGGGCGGGGGTCCCAGATACGCAGTATTTT.

In its sample, this clonotype was seen a few times. CDR3 coding DNA: TGTGCCAGCAGCGACGGGACAGGGGATGGCTACACCTTC. It encodes CASSDGTGDGYTF. The V gene is TRBV7-3, the J gene TRBJ1-2; 10 bases are a match to TRBD1. The CDR3 spans 13 residues. J gave up 6 bases and V 5 bases, and 3 bases lay outside the gene matches. In germline, CDR1 is SGHTA, CDR2 FQGTGA.

This clonotype was counted only a few times. The chain joins TRBV6-1 to TRBJ2-3; D not certain. CDR1 MNHNS and CDR2 SASEGT come from the germline V gene. The CDR3 is 15 residues long. Between the trimmed V and J ends, which lost 4 bases and 0 bases, there was a span of 11 bases. The CDR3 spells CASSVGLSSTDTQYF. The CDR3 nucleotides are TGTGCCAGCAGTGTCGGGCTTTCTAGCACAGATACGCAGTATTTT.

The chain links TRBV15 to TRBJ2-3; TRBD2 agrees at 10 bases. The CDR3 has 13 amino acids. J was trimmed by 4 bases and V by 8 bases; bases with no gene match: 3. The germline V gene encodes CDR1 LNHNV and CDR2 YYDKDF (reference sequence). CDR3 DNA sequence: TGTGCCACCGCTAGCGGGAGCGCAGATACGCAGTATTTT. Translated, it gives CATASGSADTQYF.

This clonotype was seen at least ten times. V and J are TRBV4-1 and TRBJ1-1, with 8 bases lining up with TRBD1. CDR1 is MGHRA, CDR2 YSYEKL, per germline. This CDR3 is 14 amino acids long. J was trimmed by 4 bases and V by 5 bases; bases with no gene match: 6. In DNA, the CDR3 is TGCGCCAGCAGCTTTGACAGGGGCGGCACTGAAGCTTTCTTT. Its protein is CASSFDRGGTEAFF.

This chain connects TRBV6-2 or TRBV6-3 to TRBJ2-1; possibly TRBD2 for D (6 bases). Germline assignment: CDR1 MNHEY and CDR2 SVGEGT. Trimming pared 10 bases from V and 2 bases from J, leaving 21 bases between. The length of the CDR3 is 16 residues. CDR3 nucleotide sequence: TGTGCCACCAGAGGTGGGCGGGGTGTTCCCTACAATGAGCAGTTCTTC. This encodes CATRGGRGVPYNEQFF.

The sample holds a few counts of this clonotype. The chain recombines TRBV6-2 or TRBV6-3 with TRBJ1-5; D uncertain. CDR3 length: 14 residues. Looked up from germline, CDR1 is MNHEY and CDR2 is SVGEGT. V was shortened by 3 bases and J by 2 bases, with 8 bases between the two germline ends. This chain's CDR3 is CASSYFPGNQPQHF. Written as DNA, the CDR3 is TGTGCCAGCAGTTATTTTCCCGGCAATCAGCCCCAGCATTTT.

The DNA for the CDR3 is TGTGCCAGCAGGGTCTACGCGGGAGGGGCGGGTGAGCAGTTCTTC. Encoded protein: CASRVYAGGAGEQFF. The chain links TRBV2 to TRBJ2-1, with 9 bases identical to TRBD2. The V and J ends lost 6 bases and 9 bases, in that order; junction bases with no gene match: 12. This CDR3 region has 15 residues. Looked up from germline, CDR1 is SNHLY and CDR2 is FYNNEI.

This clonotype was recorded at least ten times. The CDR3 region is CASSFKRYNEQFF. The CDR3 DNA reads as TGTGCCAGCAGCTTTAAGCGGTACAATGAGCAGTTCTTC. The chain recombines TRBV7-2 with TRBJ2-1; maybe TRBD2 (5 bases). Trimming took 3 bases from V and 4 from J, leaving 7 bases between them. The CDR3 has 13 residues. Germline V CDR1 and CDR2: SGHTA, FQGNSA. The full variable domain, rest sourced from reference TRBV7-2 and TRBJ2-1, is GAGVSQSPSNKVTEKGKDVELRCDPISGHTALYWYRQSLGQGLEFLIYFQGNSAPDKSGLPSDRFSAERTGGSVSTLTIQRTQQEDSAVYLCASSFKRYNEQFFGPGTRLTVL.